This T cell receptor (beta chain) was found in a study of cytomegalovirus exposure and HLA in healthy donors. Study-level findings and limits: Reports indicated that the classifier achieved high specificity and sensitivity in diagnosing cytomegalovirus status.

In the PCR, 60 Vbeta and 13 Jbeta primers were used. Some clones are missing from TCRdb's copy, which holds only in-frame ones; the method was immunoSEQ multiplex PCR. The sample holds some 75,000 clones. In the case of this clone: Its antigen is unidentified.

The CDR3 sequence is 13 residues long. The V and J ends lost 5 bases and 7 bases respectively, with 12 bases between them. Germline values: CDR1 MNHEY, CDR2 SMNVEV (reference sequence). The source is a female donor in good health and CMV-seropositive. V and J are TRBV27 and TRBJ2-1; D unresolved. What was sequenced was PBMCs. CDR3 coding DNA: TGTGCCAGCAGTGCAAGACTGGCTAATGAGCAGTTCTTC. It yields the protein CASSARLANEQFF.